This entry describes one T cell receptor (beta chain). The data are from a study of blood T cell repertoires in COVID-19. Across the study: Two negative PCRs, clearance, or symptom resolution characterized the recovered Cohort 3 donors. PBMCs, B-cell-depleted T cells, or T cells were the source of the cDNA or gDNA that made up the material. Acute and convalescent COVID-19 samples came from the United States, Italy and Spain.

The data were produced by immunoSEQ multiplex PCR, yet TCRdb's version contains in-frame clones alone and is incomplete. The table shows approximately 200,000 clones, with about nine tenths occurring only once. The germline V gene encodes CDR1 SGHKS and CDR2 YYEKEE (reference sequence). V lost 6 bases and J lost 2; bases outside the gene matches: 5. This CDR3 is 13 amino acids long. Enrollees, roughly 18 to 90 years old, lived in 24 US areas. The genes are TRBV5-5 and TRBJ2-7, with TRBD1 matching over 7 bases. The sequence came from a man aged 25 to 40 in a cohort exposed to, infected with or recovered from COVID-19 (not recorded which). The sample comprised PBMCs or T cells enriched from blood (not recorded which). Written as DNA, the CDR3 is TGTGCCAGCACCCGGGACAGAGCCTACGAGCAGTACTTC. This sequence encodes CASTRDRAYEQYF.